The rows below give T cell receptor beta chains drawn from one sample of a study of OX40 agonist ivuxolimab in advanced cancers. Libraries were prepared by immunoSEQ multiplex PCR; TCRdb keeps only in-frame clonotypes and omits some of them. The data contain 100,000 or so clones, approximately 94% of them seen just once; the ten biggest clones take up more than 0.15%. The starting material was CD4+ or CD8+ T cells sorted from blood, obtained in a trial of the OX40 agonist ivuxolimab. The receptors were sampled from an adult with an advanced solid tumor such as melanoma, head and neck, liver or kidney cancer. CDR3s include the opening cysteine and the closing phenylalanine or tryptophan. The order of the fields is D gene, J gene, V gene, clone size, CDR3 protein, CDR3 DNA. The D gene is left open where the match is weak. The size entry is marked missing in some rows and otherwise reads once, few, many or a size class.

D gene: .; J gene: TRBJ1-1; V gene: TRBV11-3; clone size: .; CDR3 protein: CASSLPGGIEAFF; CDR3 DNA: TGTGCCAGCAGCCTTCCGGGCGGCATTGAAGCTTTCTTT
D gene: .; J gene: TRBJ1-3; V gene: TRBV6-1; clone size: .; CDR3 protein: CASRPEAGAGNTIYF; CDR3 DNA: TGTGCCAGCCGGCCGGAAGCTGGGGCTGGAAACACCATATATTTT
D gene: .; J gene: TRBJ2-3; V gene: TRBV28; clone size: .; CDR3 protein: CASRGQGMDTQYF; CDR3 DNA: TGTGCCAGCAGGGGGCAGGGTATGGATACGCAGTATTTT
D gene: TRBD1; J gene: TRBJ2-1; V gene: TRBV4-2; clone size: .; CDR3 protein: CASSLSAGGRNEQFF; CDR3 DNA: TGTGCCAGCAGCTTGAGCGCAGGGGGTCGGAATGAGCAGTTCTTC
D gene: TRBD2; J gene: TRBJ2-5; V gene: TRBV6-1; clone size: .; CDR3 protein: CASSGGGEETQYF; CDR3 DNA: TGTGCCAGCAGTGGGGGGGGAGAAGAGACCCAGTACTTC
D gene: .; J gene: TRBJ1-1; V gene: TRBV5-4; clone size: .; CDR3 protein: CASSWGTRTLNTEAFF; CDR3 DNA: TGTGCCAGCAGCTGGGGGACACGAACTCTGAACACTGAAGCTTTCTTT
D gene: TRBD1; J gene: TRBJ2-2; V gene: TRBV6-1; clone size: .; CDR3 protein: CASSVQTGRTGELFF; CDR3 DNA: TGTGCCAGCAGTGTTCAGACAGGGCGCACCGGGGAGCTGTTTTTT
D gene: TRBD1; J gene: TRBJ1-1; V gene: TRBV4-2; clone size: .; CDR3 protein: CASSLGQGLGTEAFF; CDR3 DNA: TGTGCCAGCAGCCTGGGACAGGGGCTTGGCACTGAAGCTTTCTTT
D gene: TRBD1; J gene: TRBJ1-2; V gene: TRBV4-1; clone size: .; CDR3 protein: CASSPGQGEGYGYTF; CDR3 DNA: TGCGCCAGCAGCCCAGGACAGGGGGAGGGCTATGGCTACACCTTC
D gene: .; J gene: TRBJ1-1; V gene: TRBV19; clone size: once; CDR3 protein: CASRVAANTEAFF; CDR3 DNA: TGTGCCAGTAGGGTCGCGGCGAACACTGAAGCTTTCTTT
D gene: .; J gene: TRBJ1-2; V gene: TRBV2; clone size: .; CDR3 protein: CASSDRGRGGYTF; CDR3 DNA: TGTGCCAGCAGTGATCGAGGCCGGGGGGGCTACACCTTC
D gene: .; J gene: TRBJ1-1; V gene: TRBV10-2; clone size: .; CDR3 protein: CASRAFGDTEAFF; CDR3 DNA: TGCGCCAGCAGGGCTTTCGGGGACACTGAAGCTTTCTTT
D gene: .; J gene: TRBJ1-6; V gene: TRBV4-3; clone size: .; CDR3 protein: CASSQEAGPNSPLHF; CDR3 DNA: TGCGCCAGCAGCCAAGAGGCCGGACCGAATTCACCCCTCCACTTT
D gene: TRBD1; J gene: TRBJ2-5; V gene: TRBV7-9; clone size: .; CDR3 protein: CASSPRQGRQETQYF; CDR3 DNA: TGTGCCAGCAGCCCACGACAGGGGCGCCAAGAGACCCAGTACTTC
D gene: .; J gene: TRBJ1-1; V gene: TRBV19; clone size: .; CDR3 protein: CASSMTRRDTEAFF; CDR3 DNA: TGTGCCAGTAGTATGACCCGGCGGGACACTGAAGCTTTCTTT
D gene: .; J gene: TRBJ2-3; V gene: TRBV20-1; clone size: .; CDR3 protein: CSAFTDTQYF; CDR3 DNA: TGCAGTGCCTTCACAGATACGCAGTATTTT
D gene: .; J gene: TRBJ1-6; V gene: TRBV5-7; clone size: .; CDR3 protein: CASSLAGTDSPLHF; CDR3 DNA: TGTGCCAGCAGCTTGGCAGGGACCGATTCACCCCTCCACTTT
D gene: TRBD2; J gene: TRBJ2-7; V gene: TRBV2; clone size: .; CDR3 protein: CASRGTTSGAYEQYF; CDR3 DNA: TGTGCCAGCAGGGGTACCACTAGCGGGGCCTACGAGCAGTACTTC
D gene: .; J gene: TRBJ2-7; V gene: TRBV7-6; clone size: .; CDR3 protein: CASSLVSAWQGPYEQYF; CDR3 DNA: TGTGCCAGCAGCTTAGTTAGCGCCTGGCAGGGCCCCTACGAGCAGTACTTC
D gene: TRBD2; J gene: TRBJ2-7; V gene: TRBV6-5; clone size: .; CDR3 protein: CASSYSRLAAYEQYF; CDR3 DNA: TGTGCCAGCAGTTACTCGAGGCTAGCGGCCTACGAGCAGTACTTC
D gene: TRBD1; J gene: TRBJ2-6; V gene: TRBV9; clone size: .; CDR3 protein: CASSGRARTGDRANVLTF; CDR3 DNA: TGTGCCAGCAGCGGGAGAGCGCGTACAGGGGACAGGGCCAACGTCCTGACTTTC
D gene: TRBD1; J gene: TRBJ1-4; V gene: TRBV6-1; clone size: .; CDR3 protein: CASSDAPQGVREKLFF; CDR3 DNA: TGTGCCAGCAGTGACGCCCCTCAGGGGGTGAGGGAAAAACTGTTTTTT
D gene: .; J gene: TRBJ2-1; V gene: TRBV5-6; clone size: .; CDR3 protein: CASSWTETSPSYNEQFF; CDR3 DNA: TGTGCCAGCAGCTGGACAGAGACTAGTCCCTCCTACAATGAGCAGTTCTTC
D gene: .; J gene: TRBJ1-5; V gene: TRBV30; clone size: .; CDR3 protein: CAWSAWDISNQPQHF; CDR3 DNA: TGTGCCTGGAGTGCCTGGGACATAAGCAATCAGCCCCAGCATTTT
D gene: .; J gene: TRBJ2-3; V gene: TRBV5-4; clone size: .; CDR3 protein: CASSLRGGPTDTQYF; CDR3 DNA: TGTGCCAGCAGCCTTAGGGGGGGCCCCACAGATACGCAGTATTTT
D gene: .; J gene: TRBJ2-6; V gene: TRBV28; clone size: .; CDR3 protein: CASRPGSSGANVLTF; CDR3 DNA: TGTGCCAGCAGGCCGGGAAGCTCTGGGGCCAACGTCCTGACTTTC
D gene: .; J gene: TRBJ1-4; V gene: TRBV29-1; clone size: .; CDR3 protein: CSVGTATQEKLFF; CDR3 DNA: TGCAGCGTTGGGACAGCCACTCAGGAAAAACTGTTTTTT
D gene: TRBD1; J gene: TRBJ2-7; V gene: TRBV27; clone size: .; CDR3 protein: CASTPPAGPTGDTHEQYF; CDR3 DNA: TGTGCCAGCACTCCCCCGGCAGGGCCCACAGGGGATACCCACGAGCAGTACTTC
D gene: TRBD2; J gene: TRBJ2-2; V gene: TRBV28; clone size: .; CDR3 protein: CASAQIASGLGNGELFF; CDR3 DNA: TGTGCCAGCGCTCAGATCGCCTCGGGACTAGGAAACGGGGAGCTGTTTTTT
D gene: .; J gene: TRBJ1-1; V gene: TRBV6-5; clone size: once; CDR3 protein: CASSRAAGTEAFF; CDR3 DNA: TGTGCCAGCAGTAGGGCGGCGGGCACTGAAGCTTTCTTT
D gene: .; J gene: TRBJ2-3; V gene: TRBV9; clone size: .; CDR3 protein: CASTQSPSTDTQYF; CDR3 DNA: TGTGCCAGCACCCAGTCCCCTAGCACAGATACGCAGTATTTT
D gene: TRBD1; J gene: TRBJ2-1; V gene: TRBV23-1; clone size: .; CDR3 protein: CASSQKGGTGPYNEQFF; CDR3 DNA: TGCGCCAGCAGCCAGAAGGGAGGGACAGGGCCGTACAATGAGCAGTTCTTC
D gene: .; J gene: TRBJ2-2; V gene: TRBV5-8; clone size: .; CDR3 protein: CASSGLFYGAGELFF; CDR3 DNA: TGTGCCAGCAGTGGTCTGTTTTATGGGGCCGGGGAGCTGTTTTTT
D gene: TRBD2; J gene: TRBJ2-3; V gene: TRBV7-9; clone size: .; CDR3 protein: CASTPTSDRSLGTDTQYF; CDR3 DNA: TGTGCCAGCACCCCGACTAGCGATCGAAGCTTGGGCACAGATACGCAGTATTTT
D gene: TRBD1; J gene: TRBJ2-3; V gene: TRBV4-2; clone size: .; CDR3 protein: CASSPRGQGFTDTQYF; CDR3 DNA: TGTGCCAGCAGCCCCAGGGGACAGGGATTCACAGATACGCAGTATTTT
D gene: .; J gene: TRBJ1-2; V gene: TRBV6-5; clone size: .; CDR3 protein: CASSQHQGNYGYTF; CDR3 DNA: TGTGCCAGCAGCCAACACCAGGGTAACTATGGCTACACCTTC
D gene: .; J gene: TRBJ1-1; V gene: TRBV18; clone size: once; CDR3 protein: CASSQYSAEAFF; CDR3 DNA: TGTGCCAGCTCGCAGTACAGCGCTGAAGCTTTCTTT
D gene: TRBD1; J gene: TRBJ2-2; V gene: TRBV25-1; clone size: .; CDR3 protein: CASSPPDRDTGELFF; CDR3 DNA: TGTGCCAGCAGTCCACCGGACAGGGACACCGGGGAGCTGTTTTTT
D gene: .; J gene: TRBJ1-2; V gene: TRBV5-5; clone size: .; CDR3 protein: CASSLQRSYTF; CDR3 DNA: TGTGCCAGCAGCTTGCAGCGAAGCTACACCTTC
D gene: .; J gene: TRBJ2-7; V gene: TRBV29-1; clone size: .; CDR3 protein: CSAHPDSFGGQNRSYEQYF; CDR3 DNA: TGCAGCGCCCACCCTGATTCTTTTGGGGGTCAAAACCGCTCCTACGAGCAGTACTTC
D gene: .; J gene: TRBJ2-5; V gene: TRBV6-6; clone size: .; CDR3 protein: CASSYSRAGPGDF; CDR3 DNA: TGTGCCAGCAGTTACTCGAGGGCCGGCCCCGGGGACTTC
D gene: .; J gene: TRBJ1-4; V gene: TRBV9; clone size: .; CDR3 protein: CASSATGANEKLFF; CDR3 DNA: TGTGCCAGCAGCGCCACCGGGGCGAATGAAAAACTGTTTTTT
D gene: .; J gene: TRBJ2-2; V gene: TRBV5-6; clone size: once; CDR3 protein: CASSLPGANTGELFF; CDR3 DNA: TGTGCCAGCAGCCTGCCGGGGGCGAACACCGGGGAGCTGTTTTTT
D gene: .; J gene: TRBJ1-2; V gene: TRBV7-2; clone size: .; CDR3 protein: CASSLGQFNYGYTF; CDR3 DNA: TGTGCCAGCAGCTTAGGACAGTTTAACTATGGCTACACCTTC
D gene: TRBD1; J gene: TRBJ2-7; V gene: TRBV7-6; clone size: .; CDR3 protein: CASSSHGGTGPEQYF; CDR3 DNA: TGTGCCAGCAGCTCCCATGGCGGGACAGGGCCCGAGCAGTACTTC
D gene: .; J gene: TRBJ1-2; V gene: TRBV7-9; clone size: .; CDR3 protein: CASSSPRRYYGYTF; CDR3 DNA: TGTGCCAGCAGCAGTCCCAGGCGATACTATGGCTACACCTTC
D gene: TRBD2; J gene: TRBJ2-2; V gene: TRBV5-1; clone size: .; CDR3 protein: CASSERGPPGKLFF; CDR3 DNA: TGCGCCAGCAGCGAGCGGGGGCCCCCCGGAAAGCTGTTTTTT
D gene: .; J gene: TRBJ2-7; V gene: TRBV5-1; clone size: once; CDR3 protein: CASEGDASYEQYF; CDR3 DNA: TGCGCCAGCGAAGGGGACGCCTCCTACGAGCAGTACTTC
D gene: TRBD1; J gene: TRBJ1-1; V gene: TRBV5-1; clone size: .; CDR3 protein: CASSSQGAKAEAFF; CDR3 DNA: TGCGCCAGCAGCTCCCAGGGGGCAAAAGCTGAAGCTTTCTTT